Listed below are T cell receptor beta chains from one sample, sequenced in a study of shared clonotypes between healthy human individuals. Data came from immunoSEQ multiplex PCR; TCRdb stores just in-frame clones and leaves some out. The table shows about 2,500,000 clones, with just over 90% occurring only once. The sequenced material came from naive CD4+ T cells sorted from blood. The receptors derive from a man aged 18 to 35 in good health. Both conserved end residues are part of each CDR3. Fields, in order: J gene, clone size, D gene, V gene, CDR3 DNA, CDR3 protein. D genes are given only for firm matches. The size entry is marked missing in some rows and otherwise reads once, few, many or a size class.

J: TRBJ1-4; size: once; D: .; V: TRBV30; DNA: TGTGCCTGGGCTACTAATGAAAAACTGTTTTTT; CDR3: CAWATNEKLFF
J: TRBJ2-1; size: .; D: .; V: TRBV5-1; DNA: TGCGCCAGCAGCTTGGCCGGAGATAGCTCCTACAATGAGCAGTTCTTC; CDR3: CASSLAGDSSYNEQFF
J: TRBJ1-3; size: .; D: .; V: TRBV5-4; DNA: TGTGCCAGCAGCTTGGGCGGGGCTCCCTCTGGAAACACCATATATTTT; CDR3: CASSLGGAPSGNTIYF
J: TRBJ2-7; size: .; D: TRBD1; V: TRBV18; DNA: TGTGCCAGCTCACCCACATTGGGACAGGGGGTCGAGCAGTACTTC; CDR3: CASSPTLGQGVEQYF
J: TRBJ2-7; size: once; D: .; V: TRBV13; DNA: TGTGCCAGCAGCTTAGGAGGGGACACCTCCTACGAGCAGTACTTC; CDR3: CASSLGGDTSYEQYF
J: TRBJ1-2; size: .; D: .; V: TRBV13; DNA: TGTGCCAGCAGCTTCGACAAGAACTATGGCTACACCTTC; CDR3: CASSFDKNYGYTF
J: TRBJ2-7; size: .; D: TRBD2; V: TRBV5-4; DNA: TGTGCCAGCAGCACCGGACTAGCGGGAGAGGACGAGCAGTACTTC; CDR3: CASSTGLAGEDEQYF
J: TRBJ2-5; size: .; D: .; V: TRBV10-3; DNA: TGTGCCATCAGGCGAACAGGGAGCCAAGAGACCCAGTACTTC; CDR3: CAIRRTGSQETQYF
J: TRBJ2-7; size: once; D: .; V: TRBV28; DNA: TGTGCCAGCAGTTATTCGGGGACGGGAAAAACCTACGAGCAGTACTTC; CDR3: CASSYSGTGKTYEQYF
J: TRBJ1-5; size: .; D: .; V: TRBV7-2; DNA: TGTGCCAGCAGCTTAGGGGCTGACAGGAATCAGCCCCAGCATTTT; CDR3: CASSLGADRNQPQHF
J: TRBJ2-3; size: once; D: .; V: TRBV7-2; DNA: TGTGCCAGCAGCTTACAATTTCGCGATACGCAGTATTTT; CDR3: CASSLQFRDTQYF
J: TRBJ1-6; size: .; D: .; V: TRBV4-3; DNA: TGCGCCAGCAGCCAAGATTTGGCAGGGAGCTCCTATAATTCACCCCTCCACTTT; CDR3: CASSQDLAGSSYNSPLHF
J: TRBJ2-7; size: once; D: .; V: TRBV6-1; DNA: TGTGCCACCGAGCAGGGGACCTACGAGCAGTACTTC; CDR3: CATEQGTYEQYF
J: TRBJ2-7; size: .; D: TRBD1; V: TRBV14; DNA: TGTGCCAGCAGCCCGGGACAGGGGGATGCCTACGAGCAGTACTTC; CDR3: CASSPGQGDAYEQYF
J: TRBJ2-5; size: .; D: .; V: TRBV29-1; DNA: TGCAGCGTAGTTGGACAGACCCCCCGAGAGACCCAGTACTTC; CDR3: CSVVGQTPRETQYF
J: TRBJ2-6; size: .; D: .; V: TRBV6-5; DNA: TGTGCCAGCCGGGGGTCTGGGGCCAACGTCCTGACTTTC; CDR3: CASRGSGANVLTF
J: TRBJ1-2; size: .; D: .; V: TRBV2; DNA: TGTGCCAGCAGTGCCCCGTATACTGGCTACACCTTC; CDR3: CASSAPYTGYTF
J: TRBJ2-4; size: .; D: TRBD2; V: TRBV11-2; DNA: TGTGCCAGCAGCTTAGTACGGACTAGCGGACCAAAAAACATTCAGTACTTC; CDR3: CASSLVRTSGPKNIQYF
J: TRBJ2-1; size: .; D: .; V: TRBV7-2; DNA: TGTGCCAGCAGCTTGGGACCCTTGGGTGAGCAGTTCTTC; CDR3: CASSLGPLGEQFF
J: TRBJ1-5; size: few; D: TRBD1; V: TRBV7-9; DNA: TGTGCCAGCAGCTTCGGGACAGGATACAATCAGCCCCAGCATTTT; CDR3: CASSFGTGYNQPQHF
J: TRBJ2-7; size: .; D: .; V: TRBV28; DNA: TGTGCCAGCAGCCAGGGCTCCAAGCGGTACGAGCAGTACTTC; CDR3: CASSQGSKRYEQYF
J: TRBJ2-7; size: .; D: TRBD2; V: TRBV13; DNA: TGTGCCAGCAGCTTAACGCTAGCGGAATCCTACGAGCAGTACTTC; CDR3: CASSLTLAESYEQYF
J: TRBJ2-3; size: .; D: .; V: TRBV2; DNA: TGTGCCAGCAGGAGGGGAGAGAGCACAGATACGCAGTATTTT; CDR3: CASRRGESTDTQYF
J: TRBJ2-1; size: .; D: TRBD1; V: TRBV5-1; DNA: TGCGCCAGCAGCCCCAGGACAGGGGGCTCGAATGAGCAGTTCTTC; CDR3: CASSPRTGGSNEQFF
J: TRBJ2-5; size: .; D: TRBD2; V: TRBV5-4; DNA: TGTGCCAGCAGCGACCCGACTAGCGGGAGGGGACAAGAGACCCAGTACTTC; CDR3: CASSDPTSGRGQETQYF
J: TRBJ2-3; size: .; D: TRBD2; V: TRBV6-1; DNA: TGTGCCAGCAGTGGACTAGCGGGAGTCAGCGCAGATACGCAGTATTTT; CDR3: CASSGLAGVSADTQYF
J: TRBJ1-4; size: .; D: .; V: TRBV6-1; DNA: TGTGCCAGCAGTGCCCCCGGGACTCGACATGAAAAACTGTTTTTT; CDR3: CASSAPGTRHEKLFF
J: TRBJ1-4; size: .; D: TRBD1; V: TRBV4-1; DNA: TGCGCCAGCAGCCTAGGGACAGCAACTAATGAAAAACTGTTTTTT; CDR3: CASSLGTATNEKLFF
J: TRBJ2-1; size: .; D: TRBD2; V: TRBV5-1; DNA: TGCGCCAGCAGGGAGGGGACTAGCAAGCACAATGAGCAGTTCTTC; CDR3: CASREGTSKHNEQFF
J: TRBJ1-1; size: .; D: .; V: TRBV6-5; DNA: TGTGCCAGCAGTTTCGACCATCTGAACACTGAAGCTTTCTTT; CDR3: CASSFDHLNTEAFF
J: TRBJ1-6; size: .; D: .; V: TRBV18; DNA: TGTGCCAGCTCACCGGACGGCTATAATTCACCCCTCCACTTT; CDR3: CASSPDGYNSPLHF
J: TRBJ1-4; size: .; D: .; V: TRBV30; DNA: TGTGCCCGGAGTGTAAGGGGGGGCACTAATGAAAAACTGTTTTTT; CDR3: CARSVRGGTNEKLFF
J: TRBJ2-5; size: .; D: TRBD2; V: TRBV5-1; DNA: TGCGCCAGCAGCTTGATGGCGGGAGCTGAGACCCAGTACTTC; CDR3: CASSLMAGAETQYF
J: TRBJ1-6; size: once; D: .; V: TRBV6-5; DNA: TGTGCCAGCAGTTGGAACGGTCTAGGGGATTCACCCCTCCACTTT; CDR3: CASSWNGLGDSPLHF
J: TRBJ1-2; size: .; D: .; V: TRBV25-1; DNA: TGTGCCAGCAAACCCCCCGGTTATGGCTACACCTTC; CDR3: CASKPPGYGYTF